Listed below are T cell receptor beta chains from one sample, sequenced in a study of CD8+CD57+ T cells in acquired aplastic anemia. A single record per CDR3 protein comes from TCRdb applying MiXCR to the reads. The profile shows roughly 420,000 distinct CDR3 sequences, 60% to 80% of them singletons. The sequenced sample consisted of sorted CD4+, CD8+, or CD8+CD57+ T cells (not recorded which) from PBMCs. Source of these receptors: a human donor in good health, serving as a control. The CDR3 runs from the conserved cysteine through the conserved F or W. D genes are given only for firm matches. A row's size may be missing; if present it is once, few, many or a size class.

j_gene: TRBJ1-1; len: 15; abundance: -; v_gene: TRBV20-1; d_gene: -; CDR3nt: TGCAGTGCCCGGCCCCAACAGAGTCCTTACACTGAAGCTTTCTTT; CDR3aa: CSARPQQSPYTEAFF
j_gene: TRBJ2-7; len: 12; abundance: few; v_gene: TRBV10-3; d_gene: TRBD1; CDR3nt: TGTGCCCAACCACAGGGGATCTACGAGCAGTACTTC; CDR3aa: CAQPQGIYEQYF
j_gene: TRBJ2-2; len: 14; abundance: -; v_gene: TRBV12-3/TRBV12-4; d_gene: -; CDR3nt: TGTGCCAGCAGTTCTGGACTCCTCACCGGGGAGCTGTTTTTT; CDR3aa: CASSSGLLTGELFF
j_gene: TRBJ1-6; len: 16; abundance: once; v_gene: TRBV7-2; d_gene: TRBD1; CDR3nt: TGTGCCAGCAGCCAGCGGTCGGGACAGAGAGAATCAGCCCTCCACTTT; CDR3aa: CASSQRSGQRESALHF
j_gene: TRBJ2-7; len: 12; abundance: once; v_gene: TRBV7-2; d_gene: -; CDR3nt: TGTGCCAGCAGGTTAGGGTCTTCCGAGCAGTACTTC; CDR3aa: CASRLGSSEQYF
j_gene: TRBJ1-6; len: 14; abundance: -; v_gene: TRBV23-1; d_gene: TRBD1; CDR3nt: TGCGCCAGCAGTCGGACCAGGGGGGATTCACCGCACCACTTT; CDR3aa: CASSRTRGDSPHHF
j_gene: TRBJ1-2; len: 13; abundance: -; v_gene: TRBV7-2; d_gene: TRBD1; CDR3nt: TGTGCCAGCAGCTCCGTACAGGGGGCTGGCGGGACCTTC; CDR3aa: CASSSVQGAGGTF
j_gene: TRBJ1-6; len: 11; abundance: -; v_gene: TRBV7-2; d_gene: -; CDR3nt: TGTGCCACCGCAGATAATTCACCCCTCCACTTT; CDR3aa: CATADNSPLHF
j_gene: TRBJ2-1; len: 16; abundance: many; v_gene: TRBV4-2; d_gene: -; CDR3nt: TGTGCCAGCAGCCAAGATCAGGCAGGGAATTACAATGAGCAGTTCTTC; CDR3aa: CASSQDQAGNYNEQFF
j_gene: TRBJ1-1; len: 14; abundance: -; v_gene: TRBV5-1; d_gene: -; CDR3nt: TGCGCCAGCAGCTTGGATGGCAGTAACACTGAAGCTTTCTTT; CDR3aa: CASSLDGSNTEAFF
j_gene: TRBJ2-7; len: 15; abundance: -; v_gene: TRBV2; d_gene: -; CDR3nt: TGTGCCAGCAGCGAGGGGACCTTCGGGACGGGCGAGCAGTACTTC; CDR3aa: CASSEGTFGTGEQYF
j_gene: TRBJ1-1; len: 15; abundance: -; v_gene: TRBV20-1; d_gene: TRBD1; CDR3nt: TGCAGTGCTAGAGACTTAGGACAGGGGAGTACTGAAGCTTTCTTT; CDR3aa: CSARDLGQGSTEAFF
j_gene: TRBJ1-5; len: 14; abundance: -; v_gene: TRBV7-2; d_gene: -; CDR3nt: TGTGCCAGCAGCTCCCGGCCCATCAATCAAAACACCCAATTT; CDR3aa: CASSSRPINQNTQF
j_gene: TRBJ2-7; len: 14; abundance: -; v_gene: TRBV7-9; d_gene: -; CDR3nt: TGTGCCAGCAGCGCGCTGGGGCCCGGGGACGAGCTTTTTTTC; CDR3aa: CASSALGPGDELFF